This T cell receptor beta chain originates from a study of molecular identifiers for immune sequencing clone quantification. This CDR3 spans 14 amino acids. Germline CDR1 reads DFQATT; CDR2 reads SNEGSKA (reference sequence). The V end was cut by 5 bases, the J end by 2 bases, with 16 bases between. TCRdb independently ran MiXCR on the PCR reads; one entry per CDR3 protein. The sample carries around 480,000 distinct CDR3 sequences, approximately 25% recorded once. This clonotype was seen a few times. The sequencing sample was made of naive CD8+ T cells from blood, with Jurkat cell RNA spiked in. Subset here: FACS-sorted CD8+CD4-CCR7+CD45RA+ naive T cells. This receptor was identified in a human donor in good health. Some libraries in this study had Jurkat cell RNA spiked in. This chain links TRBV20-1 with TRBJ2-7; D tentatively reads TRBD1 or TRBD2 (5 bases each). The CDR3 loop is CSAVTGLGPYEQYF. In DNA, the CDR3 is TGCAGTGCTGTGACTGGACTGGGACCCTACGAGCAGTACTTC.